These 7 T cell receptor beta chains were all obtained from the same sample, sequenced in a study of tumor-infiltrating lymphocytes in primary liver carcinoma. The study co-extracted DNA and RNA from 20-30 mg of unsorted bulk tissue. TCR beta cDNA came from about 500 ng total RNA, primed with a constant-region primer. Slightly modified ARM-PCR served as the procedure for the TCR beta libraries. These libraries came from three rounds of nested multiplex PCR. The two initial PCR rounds, approximately 10 cycles each, used TRBV1-TRBV30 forward and C-beta reverse primers. TCRdb independently ran MiXCR on the multiplex PCR reads; one entry per CDR3 protein. The sample holds some 21,000 distinct CDR3 sequences; almost 80% are singletons and the top ten take about 39%. The sequenced sample was liver tumor tissue from sampling region 1. Subset specified: tumor region T1, superior pole. These receptors originate from a woman under 40 with primary liver carcinoma and hepatitis B virus infection.

V usage is TRBV7-8 and J usage is TRBJ1-5; the D gene is possibly TRBD1 (5 bases). Matching the DNA end better, TRBJ2-3 makes the J call doubtful. Germline loops: CDR1 SGHVS, CDR2 FQNEAQ. This CDR3 contains 15 residues. CDR3 protein: CASSDSRYSNRPQYF. In DNA form, the CDR3 reads TGTGCCAGCAGCGACAGCCGGTATAGCAATCGGCCCCAGTATTTT.

This rearrangement joins TRBV6-5 to TRBJ1-5; a weak D match, TRBD1 (6 bases). In germline, CDR1 is MNHEY, CDR2 SVGAGI. This CDR3 region has 16 residues. V was trimmed by 5 bases and J by 12 bases, leaving 26 bases between them. The DNA of the CDR3 is TGTGCCAGCAGTCCAACACAGGGCCCCCTTGGTCATCACCAGCATTTT. Translation: CASSPTQGPLGHHQHF.

The rearrangement uses TRBV11-2 and TRBJ2-7, with 8 bases lining up with TRBD2. The CDR3 runs to 15 residues. V lost 0 bases to trimming and J lost 6 bases; unmatched junction nucleotides: 7. CDR1 is SGHAT, CDR2 FQNNGV, per germline. The CDR3 DNA sequence: TGTGCCAGCAGCTTAGATAGGGGACTAGTTTCCGAGCAGTACTTC. This codes for CASSLDRGLVSEQYF.

The gene calls are TRBV6-2 or TRBV6-3 and TRBJ2-5, with 10 bases aligning to TRBD2. There are 17 residues in the CDR3. Looked up from germline, CDR1 is MNHEY and CDR2 is SVGEGT. The ends lost 2 bases at V and 9 bases at J; junction bases unmatched: 15. The CDR3 DNA reads as TGTGCCAGCAGTTACGGGACTAGCGTACACGTTTGGGGGGCCCAGTACTTC. Its translation is CASSYGTSVHVWGAQYF.

To note about this clonotype: This CDR3 fails to terminate in the conserved phenylalanine or tryptophan, so it likely reflects a read error. The chain employs TRBV11-2 and TRBJ1-6; the match to TRBD1 covers 7 bases. This CDR3 has 14 residues. The J segment lost 8 bases and the V segment lost 10 bases, leaving 11 bases of the junction unmatched. Germline CDR1 and CDR2: SGHAT and FQNNGV. CDR3 coding DNA: TGTGCCAACGGGAAAGGGACAGAGGATTCACCCCTCCACTCT. Protein: CANGKGTEDSPLHS.

Within the sample, this clonotype is medium-sized (0.01 to 0.1%). The V call is TRBV10-2, the J call TRBJ1-3, with 8 bases lining up with TRBD1. V dropped 8 bases and J dropped 4; count of bases not matched to a gene: 13. The germline V gene has CDR1 WSHSY and CDR2 SAAADI. The CDR3 is 16 amino acids. The CDR3 sequence: CASGLGPRTGGNTIYF. The CDR3 coding sequence is TGCGCCAGCGGTCTTGGCCCCAGGACAGGGGGAAACACCATATATTTT.

Details on this clonotype: One junction end disagrees with the germline gene, perhaps due to a read error. The V call is TRBV6-6, the J call TRBJ2-1; the D is unclear. The CDR3 loop spans 13 amino acids. Germline CDR1 and CDR2: MNHNY and SVGAGI (reference sequence). The CDR3 sequence is CASSGKGYIEQFF. In DNA, the CDR3 is TGTGCCAGCAGTGGCAAAGGCTACATTGAGCAGTTCTTC.